This T cell receptor (beta chain) is drawn from a study of T cell repertoires in cytomegalovirus infection. As for the study in general: In public TCR beta signatures, there were indications of both CMV infection and matching HLA type. Broader study findings: The ex vivo response was dominated by HLA-C-restricted CMV-specific TCR beta clonotypes.

Only a few counts were recorded for this clonotype. Its target is unknown. TCRdb called the reads again in MiXCR, with one record for every CDR3 protein. The sample contains about 740,000 distinct CDR3 sequences, under 40% of which appear only once. The CDR3 is made up of 13 amino acids. Trimming took 3 bases from V and 10 from J, leaving 13 bases between them. The germline V gene encodes CDR1 DFQATT and CDR2 SNEGSKA (reference sequence). The clonotype originates from a human donor in good health (CMV status not recorded). Some clones in this sample may be carry-over from other donors' samples. The sequenced sample consisted of PBMCs. The rearrangement links TRBV20-1 to TRBJ1-6; D gene ambiguous. The CDR3 sequence: CSASDGEVSPLHF. The DNA for the CDR3 is TGCAGTGCTAGTGACGGCGAGGTGTCACCCCTCCACTTT.